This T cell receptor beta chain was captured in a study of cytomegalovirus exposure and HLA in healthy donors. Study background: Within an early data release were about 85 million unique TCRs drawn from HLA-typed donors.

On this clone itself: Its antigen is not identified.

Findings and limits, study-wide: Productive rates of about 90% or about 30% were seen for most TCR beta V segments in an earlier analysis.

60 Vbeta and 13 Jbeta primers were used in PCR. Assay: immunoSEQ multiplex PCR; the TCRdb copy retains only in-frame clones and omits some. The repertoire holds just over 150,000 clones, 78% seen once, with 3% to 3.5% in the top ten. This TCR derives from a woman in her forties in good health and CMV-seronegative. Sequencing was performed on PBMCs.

The CDR3 loop reads CASSPLRGQENTGELFF. DNA of the CDR3: TGTGCCAGCTCACCACTGAGGGGACAGGAGAACACCGGGGAGCTGTTTTTT. The rearrangement uses TRBV18 and TRBJ2-2; TRBD1 matches 8 bases. Trimming removed 1 base from V and 1 base from J; junction bases left unmatched: 5. In germline, CDR1 is KGHSH, CDR2 LQKENI. This CDR3 contains 17 residues.